These 22 T cell receptor beta chains were all obtained from the same sample, sequenced in a study of CD4 T cells in relation to SARS-CoV-2 and coronaviruses (dated by TCRdb to the early 2020s). CD4+ T cells from unexposed donors were collected before the COVID-19 pandemic (2011-2018). The EasySep CD4+ T cell isolation kit was used to isolate CD4+ T cells once the cultures had run for roughly eleven days. Their antigens are not known. The protocol used for the library was the immunoSEQ multiplex PCR assay. In TCRdb, the immuneACCESS table is reduced to in-frame sequences with V and J assigned. These tables do not hold every clone; where another copy was compared, an unresolved V gene accounts for under half, and the others remain unexplained. The table for this sample lists 10,000 or so clones; around 83% of them were counted only once. The top ten clones comprise under 30% of the sample. Sequenced sample: CD4+ T cells from PBMCs, cultured in vitro. The receptors come from a human donor in good health.

The chain employs TRBV19 and TRBJ2-1, with D perhaps being TRBD1 or TRBD2 (6 bases each). The CDR3 loop spans 15 amino acids. Germline assignment: CDR1 LNHDA and CDR2 SQIVND (reference sequence). The V end lost 3 bases, the J end lost 7 bases, and 16 bases lay between the germline ends. CDR3 in DNA: TGTGCCAGTAGTATGTTTGGAGGGCAGGGGAATGAGCAGTTCTTC. Protein: CASSMFGGQGNEQFF.

This chain uses TRBV7-9 with TRBJ1-4, with D tentatively TRBD1 (5 bases). In germline, CDR1 is SEHNR, CDR2 FQNEAQ (reference sequence). The V and J ends lost 5 bases and 5 bases respectively, with 24 bases between them. The CDR3 runs 18 residues. As DNA, the CDR3 is TGTGCCAGCAGCGAAGGCCCAGTACACTTGAGGGGCAATGAAAAACTGTTTTTT. This encodes CASSEGPVHLRGNEKLFF.

This chain links TRBV5-4 with TRBJ1-2, with 10 nucleotides matching TRBD1. The CDR3 runs to 16 residues. V was pared by 4 bases and J by 2 bases, with 8 bases of the junction left unmatched. Germline assignment: CDR1 SGHNT and CDR2 YYREEE (reference sequence). The CDR3 spells CASSPSGTGVNYGYTF. The CDR3 coding sequence is TGTGCCAGCAGCCCTTCCGGGACAGGGGTCAACTATGGCTACACCTTC.

This sequence joins TRBV6-5 and TRBJ1-5; 7 positions agree with TRBD1. The germline CDR1 and CDR2 sequences are MNHEY and SVGAGI. This CDR3 spans 14 amino acids. Trimming cost V 6 bases and J 4 bases; bases outside gene matches: 6. DNA for the CDR3: TGTGCCAGCAGCCGCGCAGGGGGGAATCAGCCCCAGCATTTT. It yields the protein CASSRAGGNQPQHF.

This chain uses TRBV7-8 with TRBJ2-1; 7 positions agree with TRBD2. This CDR3 is built from 17 residues. Germline V gives CDR1 SGHVS, CDR2 FQNEAQ. J was trimmed by 2 bases and V by 3 bases; bases with no gene match: 10. Here the CDR3 reads CASSLVRLAVTYNEQFF. Here the CDR3 DNA reads TGTGCCAGCAGCTTGGTAAGGCTAGCGGTGACCTACAATGAGCAGTTCTTC. The variable domain in full, with the rest retrieved from reference TRBV7-8 and TRBJ2-1, is GAGVSQSPRYKVAKRGQDVALRCDPISGHVSLFWYQQALGQGPEFLTYFQNEAQLDKSGLPSDRFFAERPEGSVSTLKIQRTQQEDSAVYLCASSLVRLAVTYNEQFFGPGTRLTVL.

The CDR3 DNA reads as TGTGCCAGCAGTGGGGGAGGAGGTCCCTACGAGCAGTACTTC. This sequence encodes CASSGGGGPYEQYF. The V call is TRBV2, the J call TRBJ2-7; D is possibly TRBD2 (6 bases). The CDR3 loop spans 14 amino acids. Per the germline V gene, CDR1 is SNHLY and CDR2 is FYNNEI. Trimming left V 4 bases short and J 2 bases short, with 12 bases between.

The chain carries TRBV6-5 and TRBJ1-2, with D hard to call. Trimming removed 6 bases from V and 4 bases from J, with 15 bases in between. This CDR3 spans 14 amino acids. Germline-derived CDR1 and CDR2 are MNHEY and SVGAGI. CDR3 amino acids: CASRSGRTSYGYTF. DNA for the CDR3: TGTGCCAGCAGATCAGGACGGACCTCCTATGGCTACACCTTC.

The rearrangement joins TRBV29-1 to TRBJ1-1; D is unresolved. V lost 4 bases and J lost 0, with 9 bases in between. From germline, CDR1 is SQVTM and CDR2 ANQGSEA. The CDR3 contains 13 residues. The CDR3 DNA sequence: TGCAGCGTTGTGGTACAGATGAACACTGAAGCTTTCTTT. Amino acids: CSVVVQMNTEAFF.

V and J are TRBV6-5 and TRBJ1-1, with D uncertain. V was clipped by 6 bases and J by 4 bases, with 15 bases between them. Germline assignment: CDR1 MNHEY and CDR2 SVGAGI. This CDR3 comprises 14 residues. This chain's CDR3 is CASSTITGGTEAFF. The CDR3 nucleotides are TGTGCCAGCAGCACAATCACCGGTGGCACTGAAGCTTTCTTT.

This chain links TRBV20-1 with TRBJ2-1; no clear D. The ends were cut back, 6 bases at V and 6 bases at J, with 6 bases in the middle. The germline CDR1 and CDR2 sequences are DFQATT and SNEGSKA (reference sequence). The CDR3 runs 10 residues. The CDR3 DNA reads TGCAGTGCCTACTTCAATGAGCAGTTCTTC. Protein sequence: CSAYFNEQFF.

The gene calls are TRBV18 and TRBJ1-2; D perhaps matches TRBD1 (5 bases). V was cut by 2 bases and J by 3 bases, with 16 bases left in between. The CDR3 length is 16 residues. Per the germline V gene, CDR1 is KGHSH and CDR2 is LQKENI. The CDR3 DNA reads TGTGCCAGCTCACCAGGAATCGGGGCCGCTGACTATGGCTACACCTTC. It specifies CASSPGIGAADYGYTF.

The genes are TRBV4-1 and TRBJ2-3; D is perhaps TRBD1 or TRBD2 (5 bases each). V gave up 3 bases and J gave up 2 bases, with 15 bases separating them. The CDR3 loop spans 16 amino acids. Germline CDR1 MGHRA, CDR2 YSYEKL. The CDR3 coding sequence is TGCGCCAGCAGCCACGGGGTGGGGCGAACCACAGATACGCAGTATTTT. Protein: CASSHGVGRTTDTQYF.

The rearrangement uses TRBV7-2 and TRBJ2-7, with 10 nucleotides matching TRBD2. With 4 bases clipped from V and 3 bases from J, the junction kept 6 bases outside the gene matches. Germline V lookup: CDR1 SGHTA, CDR2 FQGNSA. The CDR3 sequence is 15 residues long. The CDR3 DNA sequence: TGTGCCAGCAGCTCTGGGGCTAGCGGGAGCTACGAGCAGTACTTC. Protein: CASSSGASGSYEQYF. The complete variable domain, with remaining parts taken from reference TRBV7-2 and TRBJ2-7, reads GAGVSQSPSNKVTEKGKDVELRCDPISGHTALYWYRQSLGQGLEFLIYFQGNSAPDKSGLPSDRFSAERTGGSVSTLTIQRTQQEDSAVYLCASSSGASGSYEQYFGPGTRLTVT.

This clone was counted only a few times. The chain joins TRBV18 to TRBJ2-2, with D possibly being TRBD1 or TRBD2 (6 bases each). The CDR3 runs to 17 residues. The V gene's germline CDR1 is KGHSH and CDR2 LQKENI. V was clipped by 4 bases and J by 1 base, with 16 bases between them. The CDR3 region has the DNA TGTGCCAGCTCACACCGGGGGAAGGGACAGAACACCGGGGAGCTGTTTTTT. This translates into CASSHRGKGQNTGELFF. Looking up the rest from reference TRBV18 and TRBJ2-2 gives the full variable domain: NAGVMQNPRHLVRRRGQEARLRCSPMKGHSHVYWYRQLPEEGLKFMVYLQKENIIDESGMPKERFSAEFPKEGPSILRIQQVVRGDSAAYFCASSHRGKGQNTGELFFGEGSRLTVL.

The chain is built from TRBV16 and TRBJ1-2, with TRBD1 as a possible D gene (5 bases). The germline CDR1 and CDR2 sequences are KGHSY and FQNENV. Trimming shortened V by 3 bases and J by 3 bases, and 11 bases separated the two germline ends. The CDR3 covers 14 residues. CDR3 nucleotide sequence: TGTGCCAGCAGCCACAGGGTATTTGACTATGGCTACACCTTC. Residues: CASSHRVFDYGYTF.

The CDR3 reads CASSRNLGNEQFF. The CDR3 bases are TGCGCCAGCAGCCGGAACTTGGGGAATGAGCAGTTCTTC. The chain couples TRBV4-3 to TRBJ2-1; D remains ambiguous. Trimming shortened V by 4 bases and J by 7 bases, and 11 bases separated the two germline ends. The CDR3 is 13 residues long. Per the germline V gene, CDR1 is LGHNA and CDR2 is YSLEER.

This clone was recorded once. The chain links TRBV6-5 to TRBJ1-5, with unresolved D. CDR1 and CDR2 from the germline V gene are MNHEY and SVGAGI. This CDR3 is 11 amino acids long. V was trimmed by 8 bases and J by 11 bases, leaving 13 bases between them. CDR3 nucleotides: TGTGCCAGCGGCGTCTGGCCGTCCCAGCATTTT. It specifies CASGVWPSQHF.

Written as DNA, the CDR3 is TGTGCCAGCAGCCCCCGATGGACTAGCGGGAGGAGGAACCAAGAGACCCAGTACTTC. The encoded protein is CASSPRWTSGRRNQETQYF. The rearrangement joins TRBV5-5 to TRBJ2-5, with TRBD2 matching 14 bases. V dropped 4 bases and J dropped 0; count of bases not matched to a gene: 11. The CDR3 length is 19 residues. CDR1 and CDR2 from the germline V gene are SGHKS and YYEKEE (reference sequence).

The rearrangement joins TRBV6-2 or TRBV6-3 to TRBJ2-7; D perhaps matches TRBD1 (5 bases). Germline loops: CDR1 MNHEY, CDR2 SVGEGT. There are 14 residues in the CDR3. V lost 5 bases to trimming and J lost 4 bases, with 15 bases between them. CDR3 sequence: CASSLDTAKYEQYF. Written as DNA, the CDR3 is TGTGCCAGCAGTCTGGACACCGCCAAGTACGAGCAGTACTTC.

The chain is built from TRBV6-5 and TRBJ2-3; D is uncertain. The V gene's germline CDR1 is MNHEY and CDR2 SVGAGI. V was pared by 6 bases and J by 0 bases, with 13 bases between. CDR3 length equals 15 residues. CDR3 nucleotides: TGTGCCAGCAGCTATAGGAACCCTAGCACAGATACGCAGTATTTT. Translating it yields CASSYRNPSTDTQYF.

This clone has just one count. V and J are TRBV19 and TRBJ1-1; no firm D call. The V gene's germline CDR1 is LNHDA and CDR2 SQIVND (reference sequence). The germline V and J ends were trimmed by 6 bases and 4 bases, with 12 bases remaining between them. The length of the CDR3 is 13 residues. This CDR3 is CASSLGPGTEAFF. The CDR3 nucleotides are TGTGCCAGTAGCTTAGGGCCGGGCACTGAAGCTTTCTTT.

The chain has TRBV5-4 and TRBJ2-2; D perhaps matches TRBD2 (5 bases). The V end lost 3 bases, the J end lost 6 bases, and 18 bases lay between the germline ends. From germline, CDR1 is SGHNT and CDR2 YYREEE (reference sequence). This CDR3 is built from 16 residues. The CDR3 loop reads CASSSSGIGIAGELFF. CDR3 in DNA: TGTGCCAGCAGCTCTTCCGGGATTGGAATCGCCGGGGAGCTGTTTTTT.